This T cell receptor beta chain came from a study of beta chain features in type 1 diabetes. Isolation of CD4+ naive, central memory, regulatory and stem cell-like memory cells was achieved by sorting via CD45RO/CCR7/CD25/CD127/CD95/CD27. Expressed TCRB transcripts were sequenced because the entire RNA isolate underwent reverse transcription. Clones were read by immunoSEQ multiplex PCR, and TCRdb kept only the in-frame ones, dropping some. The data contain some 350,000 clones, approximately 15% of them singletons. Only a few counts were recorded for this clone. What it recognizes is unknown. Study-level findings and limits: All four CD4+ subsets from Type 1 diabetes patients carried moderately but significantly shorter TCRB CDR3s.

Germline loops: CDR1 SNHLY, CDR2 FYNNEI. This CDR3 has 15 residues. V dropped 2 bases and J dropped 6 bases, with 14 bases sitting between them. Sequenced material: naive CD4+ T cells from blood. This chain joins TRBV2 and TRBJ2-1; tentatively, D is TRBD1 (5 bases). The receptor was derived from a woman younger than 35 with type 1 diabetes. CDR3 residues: CASSENQGGLNEQFF. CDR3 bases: TGTGCCAGCAGTGAAAATCAGGGCGGCCTCAATGAGCAGTTCTTC.